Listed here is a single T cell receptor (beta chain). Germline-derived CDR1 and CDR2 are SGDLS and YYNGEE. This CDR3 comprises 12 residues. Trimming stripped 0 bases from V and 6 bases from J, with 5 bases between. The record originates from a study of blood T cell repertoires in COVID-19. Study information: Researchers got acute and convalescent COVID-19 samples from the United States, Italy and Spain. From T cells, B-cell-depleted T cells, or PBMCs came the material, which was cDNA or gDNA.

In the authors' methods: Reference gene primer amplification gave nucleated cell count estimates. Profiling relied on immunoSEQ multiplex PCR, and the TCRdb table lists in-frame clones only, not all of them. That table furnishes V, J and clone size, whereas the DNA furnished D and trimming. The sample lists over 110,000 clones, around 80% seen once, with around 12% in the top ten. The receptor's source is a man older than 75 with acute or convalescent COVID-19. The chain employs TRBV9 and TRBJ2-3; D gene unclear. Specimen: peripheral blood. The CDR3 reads CASSVGVDTQYF. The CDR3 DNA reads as TGTGCCAGCAGCGTAGGAGTGGATACGCAGTATTTT.